This passage covers 20 T cell receptor beta chains from one sample sequenced in a study of T cells in women clearing cervical HPV infection. Some clones are missing from TCRdb's copy, which holds only in-frame ones; the method was immunoSEQ multiplex PCR. The listing contains about 41,000 clones. Material for sequencing was blood buffy coat. Receptor source: a woman aged 18 to 75 with a cervical HPV16 infection that either progressed to CIN3+ or cleared (not recorded which).

The CDR3: CASSPSGGMNTEAFF. The CDR3 DNA, read in part, is TGTGCCAGCAGCCCATCAGGGGGCATGAACACTGAA. This chain connects TRBV7-3 to TRBJ1-1, with 8 bases fitting TRBD1. The read ends 3 residues early relative to the CDR3; the germline J gene fills the gap. Germline CDR1 SGHTA, CDR2 FQGTGA. The CDR3 consists of 15 residues. Unmatched junction bases numbered 5, after V lost 5 bases and J lost 0 bases.

Notes on this clone: The read comes to an end 3 residues before the CDR3 does, leaving the germline J gene to fill in the end. This chain uses TRBV19 with TRBJ1-4; D is uncertain. This CDR3 region has 15 residues. The V gene's germline CDR1 is LNHDA and CDR2 SQIVND (reference sequence). V shed 3 bases and J shed 7 bases, with 15 bases lying between them. The CDR3 bases that were read are TGTGCCAGTAGTATTCGCGCGGGGTACCCTGAAAAA. Its translation is CASSIRAGYPEK. From start to end, the CDR3 is CASSIRAGYPEKLFF.

CDR3 DNA, as far as it was read: TGTGCCAGCAGCCACCCAATCCGACTAGCGGGAGAGAACGAG. Its translation: CASSHPIRLAGENE. The CDR3 in full is CASSHPIRLAGENEQYF. The chain recombines TRBV7-8 with TRBJ2-7; 12 positions agree with TRBD2. The CDR3 goes on 3 residues after the read ends, and that part is filled in from the germline J gene. The junction had 13 bases not matched to a gene; V was cut back by 5 bases and J by 5 bases. Germline values: CDR1 SGHVS, CDR2 FQNEAQ. The CDR3 length is 17 residues.

For this clone: The read ends 3 residues early relative to the CDR3; the germline J gene fills the gap. This rearrangement joins TRBV19 to TRBJ1-2; perhaps TRBD1 as D (6 bases). Germline V gene lookup returns CDR1 LNHDA and CDR2 SQIVND (reference sequence). This CDR3 is built from 12 residues. Between the trimmed V and J ends, which lost 7 bases and 4 bases, there was a span of 10 bases. CDR3 sequence reads: CASNLGGYGYTF. The part of the CDR3 DNA that was read is TGTGCCAGTAACTTAGGGGGCTATGGC. The full variable domain, with the rest looked up from reference TRBV19 and TRBJ1-2, is DGGITQSPKYLFRKEGQNVTLSCEQNLNHDAMYWYRQDPGQGLRLIYYSQIVNDFQKGDIAEGYSVSREKKESFPLTVTSAQKNPTAFYLCASNLGGYGYTFGSGTRLTVV.

As to this clone: Read coverage stops 3 residues before the CDR3 terminus; the germline J gene supplies the remainder. The V call is TRBV5-4, the J call TRBJ1-6; D may be TRBD1 (5 bases). The CDR3 is 14 residues long. From germline, CDR1 is SGHNT and CDR2 YYREEE (reference sequence). V lost 3 bases and J lost 10, with 14 bases in between. CDR3 DNA, as far as it was read: TGTGCCAGCAGCTCCCGTGACAGCTTATCACCC. Amino acid sequence: CASSSRDSLSP. The full CDR3 protein is CASSSRDSLSPLHF. Combining the CDR3 with reference TRBV5-4 and TRBJ1-6 gives the whole variable domain ETGVTQSPTHLIKTRGQQVTLRCSSQSGHNTVSWYQQALGQGPQFIFQYYREEENGRGNFPPRFSGLQFPNYSSELNVNALELDDSALYLCASSSRDSLSPLHFGNGTRLTVT.

As to this clone: The read terminates 3 residues ahead of where the CDR3 ends, so the germline J gene completes it. This chain joins TRBV28 and TRBJ1-1, with D tentatively TRBD1 (5 bases). Germline CDR1 reads MDHEN; CDR2 reads SYDVKM. The CDR3 contains 17 residues. Trimming shortened V by 3 bases and J by 0 bases, and 17 bases separated the two germline ends. The part of the CDR3 DNA that was read is TGTGCCAGCAGTTTGGCAGGGCGTCTTACCTTGAACACTGAA. Translating gives CASSLAGRLTLNTE. The complete CDR3 reads CASSLAGRLTLNTEAFF.

As for this clone: The read terminates 3 residues before the CDR3 end, so the remaining end is supplied by the germline J gene. The chain is built from TRBV19 and TRBJ2-2; the match to TRBD1 covers 7 bases. The CDR3 sequence is 15 residues long. V was clipped by 4 bases and J by 2 bases; unmatched bases: 4. Germline-derived CDR1 and CDR2 are LNHDA and SQIVND (reference sequence). The CDR3 DNA, read in part, is TGTGCCAGTAGTACCGGACAGGCCAACACCGGGGAG. Amino acid sequence: CASSTGQANTGE. In full, the CDR3 is CASSTGQANTGELFF.

Comments on this clone: The read terminates 3 residues ahead of where the CDR3 ends, so the germline J gene completes it. The chain employs TRBV18 and TRBJ2-2; TRBD1 agrees at 7 bases. The CDR3 sequence is 17 residues long. V lost 2 bases, J lost 4 bases, and 10 bases stayed unmatched. CDR1 and CDR2 from the germline V gene are KGHSH and LQKENI. The part of the CDR3 DNA that was read is TGTGCCAGCTCACCAATCTTTACGACAGGGACCACCGGGGAG. Translating gives CASSPIFTTGTTGE. In full, the CDR3 is CASSPIFTTGTTGELFF.

In regard to this clone: The read falls 3 residues short of the CDR3 end, and the missing part is taken from the germline J gene. The chain couples TRBV19 to TRBJ2-3; D is unresolved. The germline V gene has CDR1 LNHDA and CDR2 SQIVND (reference sequence). This CDR3 comprises 12 residues. V was pared by 5 bases and J by 3 bases, with 6 bases between. The CDR3 reads CASSSFTDTQYF. CDR3 bases read: TGTGCCAGTAGTTCATTTACAGATACG.

Remarks on this clone: The read gets to within 3 residues of the CDR3 end, and the germline J gene fills in the rest. This chain links TRBV2 with TRBJ2-1; 10 bases line up with TRBD2. This CDR3 is built from 18 residues. V was pared by 0 bases and J by 3 bases, with 8 bases of the junction left unmatched. Germline lookup yields CDR1 SNHLY and CDR2 FYNNEI. The CDR3 protein is CASSEARGAGGFYNEQFF. The sequenced CDR3 bases are TGTGCCAGCAGTGAAGCCCGTGGAGCGGGGGGGTTCTACAATGAG.

A word on this clone: The read ends 3 residues shy of where the CDR3 ends; the end is completed using the germline J gene. The chain recombines TRBV19 with TRBJ2-5; weak D call: TRBD2 (6 bases). Germline loops: CDR1 LNHDA, CDR2 SQIVND (reference sequence). CDR3 length: 12 amino acids. Trimming left V 9 bases short and J 5 bases short, with 13 bases between. The covered CDR3 bases are TGTGCCAGCGGGGGTTGGGGGGAGACC. Encoded protein: CASGGWGET. The whole CDR3 is CASGGWGETQYF.

Regarding this clone: The read comes to an end 3 residues before the CDR3 does, leaving the germline J gene to fill in the end. This chain uses TRBV6-1 with TRBJ1-1; 7 nucleotides align to TRBD1. Germline V lookup: CDR1 MNHNS, CDR2 SASEGT. The CDR3 is 14 residues long. Germline trimming cut 4 bases from V and 2 bases from J; bases unmatched to any gene: 4. The part of the CDR3 DNA that was read is TGTGCCAGCAGTGTCTACAGGGGTAACACTGAA. This codes for CASSVYRGNTE. The entire CDR3 reads CASSVYRGNTEAFF.

On this clone: The CDR3 end is not reached by the read, which stops 3 residues before it; the germline J gene fills it in. The chain recombines TRBV20-1 with TRBJ1-2, with D possibly matching TRBD1 (6 bases). The CDR3 contains 13 residues. The ends were cut back, 1 base at V and 4 bases at J, with 10 bases in the middle. The germline V gene has CDR1 DFQATT and CDR2 SNEGSKA (reference sequence). The DNA read from the CDR3 is TGCAGTGCTAGAGTGGGAGGGGGCTATGGC. Translating gives CSARVGGGYG. The CDR3, in full, reads CSARVGGGYGYTF.

Concerning this clone itself: From the germline J gene comes the end of the CDR3, since the read stops 3 residues before it. The chain combines TRBV19 with TRBJ1-6, with 7 bases matching TRBD1. CDR3 size: 15 residues. Germline trimming cut 7 bases from V and 6 bases from J; bases unmatched to any gene: 9. Germline values: CDR1 LNHDA, CDR2 SQIVND (reference sequence). This CDR3 reads CASTLFDRANSPLHF. The part of the CDR3 DNA that was read is TGTGCCAGTACCTTATTCGACAGGGCTAATTCACCC.

Here the CDR3 reads CSASPRQGTGNTIYF. The CDR3 DNA, read in part, is TGCAGTGCTAGCCCTAGACAGGGAACTGGAAACACC. V is TRBV20-1 and J is TRBJ1-3; 7 bases line up with TRBD1. The read gets to within 3 residues of the CDR3 end, and the germline J gene fills in the rest. V was clipped by 3 bases and J by 2 bases; unmatched bases: 7. Germline V CDR1 and CDR2: DFQATT, SNEGSKA (reference sequence). The CDR3 consists of 15 residues.

About this clone: With the read ending 3 residues before the CDR3 end, the germline J gene is used to fill in that end. This chain joins TRBV6-1 and TRBJ1-4; 7 bases line up with TRBD1. The CDR3 loop spans 15 amino acids. Germline V lookup: CDR1 MNHNS, CDR2 SASEGT. The V and J ends lost 0 bases and 8 bases, in that order; junction bases with no gene match: 6. CDR3 sequence reads: CASSEAETGREKLFF. The part of the CDR3 DNA that was read is TGTGCCAGCAGTGAAGCAGAGACAGGGAGGGAAAAA.

A word on this clone: The CDR3 end falls 3 residues outside the read, so it is completed with the germline J gene. V is TRBV29-1 and J is TRBJ1-1, with 9 nucleotides matching TRBD1. V dropped 3 bases and J dropped 1; count of bases not matched to a gene: 3. Germline V gene lookup returns CDR1 SQVTM and CDR2 ANQGSEA. The CDR3 is made up of 14 amino acids. The CDR3 bases that were read are TGCAGCGTTGAGGGACAGGGCAAGAACACTGAA. It yields the protein CSVEGQGKNTE. The full CDR3 sequence reads CSVEGQGKNTEAFF.

To note about this clone: The read finishes 3 residues shy of the CDR3 end, and the germline J gene is used to complete it. The rearrangement links TRBV6-4 to TRBJ2-2; 7 nucleotides align to TRBD2. The V gene's germline CDR1 is MRHNA and CDR2 SNTAGT. Trimming cost V 3 bases and J 2 bases; bases outside gene matches: 6. The CDR3 consists of 16 residues. The CDR3 protein is CASSEFWTSNTGELFF. The DNA read from the CDR3 is TGTGCCAGCAGTGAGTTTTGGACTAGTAACACCGGGGAG.

Notes on this clone: The DNA ends 3 residues before the CDR3 does, and the rest of the CDR3 is filled in from the germline J gene. The rearrangement joins TRBV30 to TRBJ1-4, with D unclear. The CDR3 is made up of 15 amino acids. The germline CDR1 and CDR2 sequences are GTSNPN and SVGIG (reference sequence). With 0 bases removed from V and 5 bases from J, the gap between germline ends came to 13 bases. The sequenced part of the CDR3 DNA is TGTGCCTGGAGTGTAATGGGCATTGGGAATGAAAAA. Translating it yields CAWSVMGIGNEK. The entire CDR3 is CAWSVMGIGNEKLFF.

On this clone itself: With the read ending 3 residues before the CDR3 end, the germline J gene is used to fill in that end. The genes are TRBV7-8 and TRBJ1-1, with D hard to call. With 0 bases removed from V and 4 bases from J, the gap between germline ends came to 9 bases. The CDR3 is made up of 14 amino acids. Looked up from germline, CDR1 is SGHVS and CDR2 is FQNEAQ. The part of the CDR3 DNA that was read is TGTGCCAGCAGCTTAGCGCGGGCAGGCACTGAA. Translation gives CASSLARAGTE. The full CDR3 sequence reads CASSLARAGTEAFF.